The rows below give T cell receptor beta chains drawn from one sample of a study of T cell responses to AZD1222 COVID-19 vaccine. Data came from immunoSEQ multiplex PCR; TCRdb stores just in-frame clones and leaves some out. The table records some 140,000 clones, more than 85% of them present only once. This specimen consisted of peripheral blood, obtained on day 0 of AZD1222 vaccination. These receptor sequences come from an adult in good health. Each CDR3 is given with its conserved first and last residue. The D gene is left open where the match is weak. Expanded clones get a size class; other rows say once, few or many, or leave the size out.

d_gene,v_gene,abundance,j_gene,CDR3nt,CDR3aa
-,TRBV5-1,-,TRBJ1-1,TGCGCCAGCAGCTTGGCCTATTTTGGCAGTGAAGCTTTCTTT,CASSLAYFGSEAFF
TRBD1,TRBV28,-,TRBJ2-1,TGTGCCAGCAGGAGAAACAGGGGGCCCCTCGATGAGCAGTTCTTC,CASRRNRGPLDEQFF
-,TRBV6-5,-,TRBJ2-7,TGTGCCAGCAGTTGGGTCCAGGACAGCCTCTACGAGCAGTACTTC,CASSWVQDSLYEQYF
TRBD1,TRBV3-1/TRBV3-2,-,TRBJ1-3,TGTGCCAGCAGCCAAAGGGACAGGGCAGTCACCTCTGGAAACACCATATATTTT,CASSQRDRAVTSGNTIYF
-,TRBV6-2/TRBV6-3,-,TRBJ1-5,TGTGCCAGCAGTAAGACAGCTTTGGGCCAGCCCCAGCATTTT,CASSKTALGQPQHF
-,TRBV3-1/TRBV3-2,-,TRBJ2-1,TGTGCCAGCAGCCAAGATGGAGGGTCCTCCTACAATGAGCAGTTCTTC,CASSQDGGSSYNEQFF
TRBD1,TRBV4-2,-,TRBJ2-2,TGTGCCAGCAGCACCGGACAGGCCTACACCGGGGAGCTGTTTTTT,CASSTGQAYTGELFF
-,TRBV11-2,-,TRBJ2-1,TGTGCCAGCAGCTTAGAGGGGTTTAATAGCGGAAGCTCCTACAATGAGCAGTTCTTC,CASSLEGFNSGSSYNEQFF
-,TRBV5-1,once,TRBJ2-1,TGCGCCAGCAGTACCCCGCCGAACAATGAGCAGTTCTTC,CASSTPPNNEQFF
-,TRBV6-4,-,TRBJ2-3,TGTGCCAGCAGTGACGGGCGGGGCAGCACAGATACGCAGTATTTT,CASSDGRGSTDTQYF
-,TRBV6-5,-,TRBJ2-3,TGTGCCAGCAGTCGAAAAGGGGATACGCAGTATTTT,CASSRKGDTQYF
-,TRBV28,-,TRBJ1-4,TGTGCCAGCAGTATCCCATACTCAGGGGATAATGAAAAACTGTTTTTT,CASSIPYSGDNEKLFF
TRBD1,TRBV9,few,TRBJ1-4,TGTGCCAGCAGCGCCACCGGGACAGCCTATGAAAAACTGTTTTTT,CASSATGTAYEKLFF
TRBD2,TRBV4-3,-,TRBJ2-7,TGCGCCAGCAGCCAACAAAGGGGGACTAGCTCCTTCTACGAGCAGTACTTC,CASSQQRGTSSFYEQYF
TRBD1,TRBV7-9,-,TRBJ2-5,TGTGCCAGCAGACCTGACCCCTTCGGACAGGGATATATTGGGGAGACCCAGTACTTC,CASRPDPFGQGYIGETQYF
-,TRBV24-1,-,TRBJ2-1,TGTGCCACCAGTGACGGACTGACGGCGAACTACAATGAGCAGTTCTTC,CATSDGLTANYNEQFF
-,TRBV5-1,-,TRBJ2-1,TGCGCCAGCAGCGGCACCGCCGGGAGAACGAATGAGCAGTTCTTC,CASSGTAGRTNEQFF
-,TRBV5-1,-,TRBJ2-7,TGCGCCAGCAGCCCGCTGCCCGACAGGCGCTACGAGCAGTACTTC,CASSPLPDRRYEQYF
TRBD1,TRBV3-1/TRBV3-2,-,TRBJ1-5,TGTGCCAGCAGCCTCCGGACAGGACTCAATCAGCCCCAGCATTTT,CASSLRTGLNQPQHF
-,TRBV27,-,TRBJ1-2,TGTGCCAGCAGTTTAACGGTGGGGGCAGGTGGCTACACCTTC,CASSLTVGAGGYTF
TRBD2,TRBV3-1/TRBV3-2,once,TRBJ2-2,TGTGCCAGCAGCCATGGCGGGCTAGCGGGAGGGGCGGGGGAGCTGTTTTTT,CASSHGGLAGGAGELFF
-,TRBV19,-,TRBJ1-2,TGTGCCAGTAGTGGGGGCCCGGGAGGATCCTATGGCTACACCTTC,CASSGGPGGSYGYTF
TRBD1,TRBV27,-,TRBJ1-5,TGTGCCAGCAGTTCAAAATCCACCACAGGGGATGGGCCCCAGCATTTT,CASSSKSTTGDGPQHF
TRBD2,TRBV19,-,TRBJ2-1,TGTGCCGACTCCGGGACTAGCGTCTACGATGAGCAGTTCTTC,CADSGTSVYDEQFF
-,TRBV9,-,TRBJ2-1,TGTGCCAGCAGCATTGGGGGCATAGCTTCCCCTAGCACCTACAATGAGCAGTTCTTC,CASSIGGIASPSTYNEQFF
-,TRBV23-1,-,TRBJ1-3,TGCGCCAGCAGTCACCCCCTCCTCTCTGGAAACACCATATATTTT,CASSHPLLSGNTIYF
-,TRBV15,once,TRBJ2-3,TGTGCCACCAGCAGAGACCTCGGGACAATTACAGATACGCAGTATTTT,CATSRDLGTITDTQYF
-,TRBV11-3,once,TRBJ1-6,TGTGCCAGCAGCTTAATTTTGCGCCAGCCCTATAATTCACCCCTCCACTTT,CASSLILRQPYNSPLHF
TRBD1,TRBV28,-,TRBJ1-5,TGTGCCAGCAGTTTATTGAGGACAGGGGCTATCAAGCCCCAGCATTTT,CASSLLRTGAIKPQHF
-,TRBV29-1,-,TRBJ1-2,TGCAGCGTTGACAAGGATATCTATGGCTACACCTTC,CSVDKDIYGYTF
TRBD1,TRBV7-6,once,TRBJ2-3,TGTGCCAGCAGCTTAGGGAGTGCAGGGGGCTGGGCAGATACGCAGTATTTT,CASSLGSAGGWADTQYF
-,TRBV7-8,-,TRBJ2-1,TGTGCCAGCAGTGAGACTGAAAGATCTTACAATGAGCAGTTCTTC,CASSETERSYNEQFF
TRBD1,TRBV19,once,TRBJ1-1,TGTGCCAGTAGTAGTCTAACCCCCGGGTCCCGGGGACAGGGGAGGAACACTGAAGCTTTCTTT,CASSSLTPGSRGQGRNTEAFF
-,TRBV30,-,TRBJ1-5,TGTGCCTGGAGTAAGGGTCGCAATCAGCCCCAGCATTTT,CAWSKGRNQPQHF
-,TRBV7-2,-,TRBJ1-2,TGTGCCAACCCGACAGATCCTAACTATGGCTACACCTTC,CANPTDPNYGYTF
TRBD1,TRBV7-2,-,TRBJ1-2,TGTGCCAGCAGCTTACTAGGACAGGGTCGAGGGGCTGGCTACACCTTC,CASSLLGQGRGAGYTF
TRBD2,TRBV11-2,once,TRBJ2-7,TGTGCCAGCAGTACGGGACTAGTTTTCGGCGAGCAGTACTTC,CASSTGLVFGEQYF
-,TRBV2,-,TRBJ1-1,TGTGCCAGCAGTGAAGGCCTGAACACTGAAGCTTTCTTT,CASSEGLNTEAFF